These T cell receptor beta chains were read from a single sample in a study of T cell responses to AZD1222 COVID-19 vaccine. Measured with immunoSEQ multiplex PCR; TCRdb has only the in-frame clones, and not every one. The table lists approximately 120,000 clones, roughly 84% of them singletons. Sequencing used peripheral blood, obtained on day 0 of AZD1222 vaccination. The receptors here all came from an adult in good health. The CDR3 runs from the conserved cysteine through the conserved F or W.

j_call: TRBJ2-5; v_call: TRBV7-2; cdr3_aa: CASSRGALQETQYF
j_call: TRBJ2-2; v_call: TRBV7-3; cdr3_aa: CASSLPTGGPSAGELFF
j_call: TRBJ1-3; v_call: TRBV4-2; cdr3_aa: CASSQAEGGFEASGNTIYF
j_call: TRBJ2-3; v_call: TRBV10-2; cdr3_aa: CASSRSPDTQYF
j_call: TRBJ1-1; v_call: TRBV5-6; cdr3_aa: CASSLVGRDEAFF
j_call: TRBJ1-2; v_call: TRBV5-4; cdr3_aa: CASSLVGDNYGYTF
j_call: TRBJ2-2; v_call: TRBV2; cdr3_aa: CASSESRPGELFF
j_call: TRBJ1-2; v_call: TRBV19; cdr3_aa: CASRTGIRGNYGYTF
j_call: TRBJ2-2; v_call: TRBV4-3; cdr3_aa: CASSQTGVAVTGELFF
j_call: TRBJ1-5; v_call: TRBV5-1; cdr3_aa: CASSFPRGRGYRGNQPQHF
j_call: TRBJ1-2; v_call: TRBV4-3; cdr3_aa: CASSQDFGTGEYGYTF
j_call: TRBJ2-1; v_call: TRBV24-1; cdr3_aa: CATSDLQHEQFF
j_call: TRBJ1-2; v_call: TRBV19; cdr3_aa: CASSRTGEDGYTF
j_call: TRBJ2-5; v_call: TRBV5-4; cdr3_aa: CASSQTSGQQETQYF
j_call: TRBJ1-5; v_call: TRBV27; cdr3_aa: CASGVDQPQHF
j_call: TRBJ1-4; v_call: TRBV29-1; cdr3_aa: CSSRTGGNEKLFF
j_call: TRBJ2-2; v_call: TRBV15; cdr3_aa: CATSRDRGQGEVTGELFF
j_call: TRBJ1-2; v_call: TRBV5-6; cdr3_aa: CASSLASRGAYGYTF
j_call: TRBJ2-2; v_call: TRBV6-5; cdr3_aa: CASNRQGSGELFF
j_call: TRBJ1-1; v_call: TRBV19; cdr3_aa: CASSIGGYGNTEAFF
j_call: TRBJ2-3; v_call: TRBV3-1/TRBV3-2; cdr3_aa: CASSQSGLASHTQYF
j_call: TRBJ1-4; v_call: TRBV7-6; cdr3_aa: CASSFGRSLNEKLFF
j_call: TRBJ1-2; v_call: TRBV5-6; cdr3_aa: CASSLDRSYGYTF
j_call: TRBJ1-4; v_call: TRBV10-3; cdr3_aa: CATQATNEKLFF
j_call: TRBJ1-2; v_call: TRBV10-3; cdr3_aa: CAISETANYGYTF
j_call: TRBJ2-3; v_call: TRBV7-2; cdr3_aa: CASSSVPLAGPSTDTQYF
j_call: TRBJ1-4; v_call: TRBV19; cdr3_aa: CASRGRDSYEKLFF